This passage covers 4 T cell receptor beta chains from one sample sequenced in a study of blood T cells in healthy people across ages. Through a sample-barcoded 5' primer and a J-beta primer mix, a second PCR was run for about 6 to 11 cycles. TCRdb fed the 5' RACE reads into MiXCR, producing one record per CDR3 protein. There are approximately 940,000 distinct CDR3 sequences in the sample; about 48% occur only once, and roughly 13% lies in the top ten. The sequencing input was blood. Receptors originate from a man younger than 40 in good health.

The V call is TRBV6-1, the J call TRBJ1-2; D is unclear. The germline CDR1 and CDR2 sequences are MNHNS and SASEGT. This CDR3 spans 13 amino acids. The germline V and J ends were trimmed by 1 base and 2 bases, with 5 bases remaining between them. The CDR3 sequence is CASSEGTNYGYTF. The CDR3 nucleotides are TGTGCCAGCAGTGAAGGTACAAACTATGGCTACACCTTC.

This clonotype was recorded many times. The chain has TRBV6-2 or TRBV6-3 and TRBJ2-2; weak D call: TRBD2 (5 bases). CDR3 length: 14 amino acids. Germline V gene lookup returns CDR1 MNHEY and CDR2 SVGEGT. The ends were cut back, 4 bases at V and 6 bases at J, with 12 bases in the middle. In DNA form, the CDR3 reads TGTGCCAGCAGTTCGTGGGGAGAGGCCGGGGAGCTGTTTTTT. This sequence encodes CASSSWGEAGELFF.

The chain joins TRBV5-5 to TRBJ2-2, with a possible D match to TRBD2 (6 bases). Trimming took 4 bases from V and 1 from J, leaving 14 bases between them. Germline assignment: CDR1 SGHKS and CDR2 YYEKEE (reference sequence). The CDR3 sequence is 16 residues long. In DNA form, the CDR3 reads TGTGCCAGCAGCACCAAGCGGCGGGAGAACACCGGGGAGCTGTTTTTT. Translating gives CASSTKRRENTGELFF.

This clonotype was picked up a small number of times. The chain combines TRBV12-3 or TRBV12-4 with TRBJ2-7; D tentatively fits TRBD1 or TRBD2 (5 bases each). V was trimmed by 5 bases and J by 3 bases, leaving 8 bases between them. There are 12 residues in the CDR3. DNA of the CDR3: TGTGCCAGCAGTCGGGACGTCTACGAGCAGTACTTC. It encodes CASSRDVYEQYF.